This TCR beta chain was captured in a study of Graves' ophthalmopathy and Graves' hyperthyroidism. Study details: Peripheral blood was gathered at first diagnosis, ahead of any treatment whatsoever. Whole-study findings and limits: Most expanded thyroid clonotypes above 0.001 frequency also appeared in blood.

The authors enrolled newly diagnosed hyperthyroidism patients aged 18 to 65 with under 2 months' duration. RNA transcripts provided the template for amplifying TCR beta CDR3 regions. First-round RT-PCR relied on HTBI primers, and a second-round multiplex PCR came next. TCRdb re-derived calls from the multiplex PCR reads in MiXCR, one entry per CDR3 protein. The sample lists about 390,000 distinct CDR3 sequences; 15% to 19% were seen once. Trimming removed 2 bases at V and 3 bases at J, with 13 bases between. The CDR3 runs 15 residues. Germline V CDR1 and CDR2: ENHRY, SYGVKD. There are many counts of this clonotype. What it recognizes is unknown.

This clonotype originated in a woman between 18 and 29 years old with stable Graves' hyperthyroidism. The J gene is TRBJ1-1, the V gene TRBV10-3, with a weak D call TRBD1 (5 bases). Sequencing was carried out using peripheral blood. In DNA form, the CDR3 reads TGTGCCATCAGTGAGGACGGCAGGGAGTACACTGAAGCTTTCTTT. Translated, it gives CAISEDGREYTEAFF.